One and the same sample provided the 12 T cell receptor beta chains below, sequenced in a study of early T cells in non-severe SARS-CoV-2 infection (dated by TCRdb to the early 2020s). The method behind the library was 5' RACE. Instrument on record: NextSeq 500. The raw public data were reprocessed by TCRdb itself: fastp quality trimming at Q25, MiXCR clonotype calling, in-frame beta chains only. Each CDR3 protein gets just one entry, which takes the most common genes and DNA from the rows behind it. A total of tens of thousands of distinct CDR3 sequences appear in this sample, roughly 5.9% of them only once. The top ten hold roughly 5% of the sample. Sequenced: whole blood. The receptors here all came from an adult who was a healthcare worker with PCR-confirmed SARS-CoV-2 infection or an uninfected control (not recorded which).

This clonotype showed up many times. The chain joins TRBV6-1 to TRBJ2-1; weak D call: TRBD2 (5 bases). The CDR3 loop spans 15 amino acids. Germline CDR1 is MNHNS and CDR2 is SASEGT. Trimming shortened V by 4 bases and J by 0 bases, and 10 bases separated the two germline ends. The CDR3 loop is CASSVSVSSYNEQFF. As DNA, the CDR3 is TGTGCCAGCAGTGTTAGCGTGAGCTCCTACAATGAGCAGTTCTTC.

This clonotype was recorded many times. V and J are TRBV18 and TRBJ2-3, with a tentative D call TRBD1 (5 bases). Trimming took 3 bases from V and 2 from J, leaving 12 bases between them. This CDR3 contains 15 residues. Germline V lookup: CDR1 KGHSH, CDR2 LQKENI. CDR3 nucleotide sequence: TGTGCCAGCTCACCGGGAAGGGGAAACACAGATACGCAGTATTTT. This encodes CASSPGRGNTDTQYF.

This clonotype was observed at least ten times. The CDR3 here is CSALEGSGLTDTQYF. In nucleotides, the CDR3 is TGCAGCGCCCTTGAAGGATCGGGGCTCACAGATACGCAGTATTTT. V is TRBV29-1 and J is TRBJ2-3; tentatively, D is TRBD1 or TRBD2 (5 bases each). V lost 7 bases and J lost 2, with 19 bases in between. The CDR3 extends over 15 amino acids. Germline V gene sequence: CDR1 SQVTM, CDR2 ANQGSEA.

This clonotype showed up many times. This sequence joins TRBV14 and TRBJ2-7, with D unresolved. Deletions cut 0 bases from V and 4 bases from J, with 7 bases between. The germline CDR1 and CDR2 sequences are SGHDN and FVKESK. The CDR3 has 13 residues. The CDR3 region has the DNA TGTGCCAGCAGCCAAGAGAACTTTTACGAGCAGTACGTC. Translated, it gives CASSQENFYEQYV.

The rearrangement joins TRBV29-1 to TRBJ2-1; D is uncertain. CDR3 length: 12 residues. Trimming left V 3 bases short and J 8 bases short, with 11 bases between. Germline values: CDR1 SQVTM, CDR2 ANQGSEA. This CDR3 is CSVDILRDEQFF. As DNA, the CDR3 is TGCAGCGTTGATATTTTAAGGGATGAGCAGTTCTTC.

There are a few counts of this clonotype. The chain carries TRBV7-6 and TRBJ2-1, with D hard to call. The CDR3 is 15 amino acids. The germline CDR1 and CDR2 sequences are SGHVS and FNYEAQ. Trimming left V 0 bases short and J 4 bases short, with 10 bases between. The CDR3 DNA reads as TGTGCCAGCAGCTTAGCGTCATCTAGATACAATGAGCAGTTCTTC. Its protein is CASSLASSRYNEQFF. Variable domain in full (rest from reference TRBV7-6 and TRBJ2-1): GAGVSQSPRYKVTKRGQDVALRCDPISGHVSLYWYRQALGQGPEFLTYFNYEAQQDKSGLPNDRFSAERPEGSISTLTIQRTEQRDSAMYRCASSLASSRYNEQFFGPGTRLTVL.

This clonotype was counted at least ten times. This chain uses TRBV5-4 with TRBJ2-1, with D possibly called TRBD1 or TRBD2 (5 bases each). The germline V gene has CDR1 SGHNT and CDR2 YYREEE (reference sequence). V lost 0 bases to trimming and J lost 0 bases, with 10 bases between them. CDR3 length: 16 residues. The CDR3 nucleotides are TGTGCCAGCAGCTTGGGGGACCAGAGCTCCTACAATGAGCAGTTCTTC. Its protein product is CASSLGDQSSYNEQFF.

This clonotype was seen repeatedly, ten times or more. V gene TRBV6-1 combines with J gene TRBJ1-5; TRBD1 agrees at 7 bases. This CDR3 comprises 16 residues. The junction had 9 bases not matched to a gene; V was cut back by 1 base and J by 6 bases. The germline CDR1 and CDR2 sequences are MNHNS and SASEGT. For the CDR3, the DNA is TGTGCCAGCAGTGAAGGGGCAGGGGGAGGGAGTCAGCCCCAGCATTTT. This codes for CASSEGAGGGSQPQHF.

In this sample, this clonotype turned up many times. J is TRBJ1-6 and V is TRBV2; D is possibly TRBD1 (6 bases). CDR1 and CDR2 (germline): SNHLY, FYNNEI. The CDR3 has 15 amino acids. The V and J ends lost 1 base and 8 bases respectively, with 12 bases between them. CDR3 residues: CASSEGAGVDSPLHF. CDR3 bases: TGTGCCAGCAGTGAAGGGGCAGGGGTGGATTCACCCCTCCACTTT.

This clonotype showed up many times. This sequence joins TRBV7-2 and TRBJ2-3; 13 nucleotides match TRBD2. The CDR3 runs to 19 residues. V lost 0 bases and J lost 4; bases outside the gene matches: 10. Germline lookup yields CDR1 SGHTA and CDR2 FQGNSA. CDR3 amino acids: CASSLARGLAGAGADTQYF. In DNA form, the CDR3 reads TGTGCCAGCAGCTTAGCGCGAGGACTAGCGGGAGCCGGAGCAGATACGCAGTATTTT.

This clonotype was recorded many times. This chain joins TRBV25-1 and TRBJ2-5; 8 positions agree with TRBD2. Germline V CDR1 and CDR2: MGHDK, SYGVNS. Losses at the gene ends were 2 bases for V and 4 bases for J; bases not matched to a gene: 9. This CDR3 comprises 16 residues. The CDR3 nucleotides read TGTGCCAGCAGTGAAGATAGGGCGGGAGGAGGAGAGACCCAGTACTTC. Amino acids: CASSEDRAGGGETQYF.

This clonotype occurred many times. V is TRBV20-1 and J is TRBJ2-3; maybe TRBD1 (6 bases). The CDR3 is 15 amino acids. V was pared by 0 bases and J by 8 bases, with 18 bases between. Per the germline V gene, CDR1 is DFQATT and CDR2 is SNEGSKA (reference sequence). CDR3 residues: CSARDPIGGSGTQYF. In nucleotides, the CDR3 is TGCAGTGCTAGAGATCCCATAGGGGGATCTGGTACGCAGTATTTT.